The clone carrying this T cell receptor beta chain was observed many times. Its antigen is still unknown. The CDR3 totals 14 residues. Trimming removed 3 bases at V and 3 bases at J, with 12 bases between. The source material, RNA transcripts, was used to amplify TCR beta CDR3 regions. The TCR CDR3 first-round RT-PCR relied on the HTBI primer set. In TCRdb, the multiplex PCR reads were re-called with MiXCR into one record per CDR3 protein. The sample carries approximately 330,000 distinct CDR3 sequences, under 25% recorded once. Graves' hyperthyroidism showing no ophthalmopathy progression within 18 months was considered stable. This record comes from a study of T cells in Graves' hyperthyroidism and ophthalmopathy. Study-wide results and limits: The authors' 13 V-J model separated ophthalmopathy from stable hyperthyroidism.

The chain couples TRBV12-3 or TRBV12-4 to TRBJ2-7; the D gene is possibly TRBD1 (5 bases). The receptor was isolated from a woman in her fifties or sixties with Graves' hyperthyroidism. The sample comprised blood. The CDR3 DNA follows: TGTGCCAGCAGTTTTCAAAGGGGTCTCTACGAGCAGTACTTC. Protein: CASSFQRGLYEQYF.